Below, 3 T cell receptor beta chains from the same sample are listed, as sequenced in a study of blood T cell repertoires in COVID-19. The method was immunoSEQ multiplex PCR; TCRdb's version includes in-frame clones alone and lacks a portion of them. The sample records around 53,000 clones, around 76% being singletons. The specimen sequenced was peripheral blood. The source is a man aged 50-59 years with active or convalescent COVID-19.

A note on this clone: One end of the junction is discordant with germline, which a read error may explain. The J gene is TRBJ2-3, the V gene TRBV19; D is uncertain. CDR1 is LNHDA, CDR2 SQIVND, per germline (reference sequence). This CDR3 is built from 12 residues. CDR3 coding DNA: TGTGCCAGTGGTATCTCTACAGATACGCAGTATTTT. It translates to CASGISTDTQYF.

The CDR3 DNA reads TGTGCCAGCAGTCCCTCCTTGACAGCGCACACAGATACGCAGTATTTT. Translated: CASSPSLTAHTDTQYF. This chain joins TRBV28 and TRBJ2-3; TRBD1 might be the D (5 bases). This CDR3 has 16 residues. CDR1 and CDR2 from the germline V gene are MDHEN and SYDVKM. V was cut by 5 bases and J by 2 bases, with 17 bases left in between. The variable domain in full, with the rest retrieved from reference TRBV28 and TRBJ2-3, is DVKVTQSSRYLVKRTGEKVFLECVQDMDHENMFWYRQDPGLGLRLIYFSYDVKMKEKGDIPEGYSVSREKKERFSLILESASTNQTSMYLCASSPSLTAHTDTQYFGPGTRLTVL.

CDR3 in amino acids: CASSHEASYGYTF. The CDR3 DNA sequence: TGTGCCAGCAGCCACGAAGCTAGCTATGGCTACACCTTC. The chain combines TRBV3-1 (or the pseudogene TRBV3-2) with TRBJ1-2; the D is unclear. The V gene's germline CDR1 is LGHDT and CDR2 YNNKEL (reference sequence). Trimming shortened V by 3 bases and J by 4 bases, and 9 bases separated the two germline ends. This CDR3 has 13 amino acids.